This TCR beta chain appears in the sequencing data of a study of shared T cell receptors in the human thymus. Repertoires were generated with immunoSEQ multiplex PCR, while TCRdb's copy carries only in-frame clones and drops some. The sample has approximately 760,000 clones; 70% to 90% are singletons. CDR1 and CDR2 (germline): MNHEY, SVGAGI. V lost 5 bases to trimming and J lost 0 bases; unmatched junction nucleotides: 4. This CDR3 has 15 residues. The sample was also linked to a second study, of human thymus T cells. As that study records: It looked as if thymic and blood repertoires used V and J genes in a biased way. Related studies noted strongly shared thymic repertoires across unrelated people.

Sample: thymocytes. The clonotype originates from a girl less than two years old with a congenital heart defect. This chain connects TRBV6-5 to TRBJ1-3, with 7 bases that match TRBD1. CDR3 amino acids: CASSGQASSGNTIYF. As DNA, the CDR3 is TGTGCCAGCAGTGGACAGGCCTCCTCTGGAAACACCATATATTTT.